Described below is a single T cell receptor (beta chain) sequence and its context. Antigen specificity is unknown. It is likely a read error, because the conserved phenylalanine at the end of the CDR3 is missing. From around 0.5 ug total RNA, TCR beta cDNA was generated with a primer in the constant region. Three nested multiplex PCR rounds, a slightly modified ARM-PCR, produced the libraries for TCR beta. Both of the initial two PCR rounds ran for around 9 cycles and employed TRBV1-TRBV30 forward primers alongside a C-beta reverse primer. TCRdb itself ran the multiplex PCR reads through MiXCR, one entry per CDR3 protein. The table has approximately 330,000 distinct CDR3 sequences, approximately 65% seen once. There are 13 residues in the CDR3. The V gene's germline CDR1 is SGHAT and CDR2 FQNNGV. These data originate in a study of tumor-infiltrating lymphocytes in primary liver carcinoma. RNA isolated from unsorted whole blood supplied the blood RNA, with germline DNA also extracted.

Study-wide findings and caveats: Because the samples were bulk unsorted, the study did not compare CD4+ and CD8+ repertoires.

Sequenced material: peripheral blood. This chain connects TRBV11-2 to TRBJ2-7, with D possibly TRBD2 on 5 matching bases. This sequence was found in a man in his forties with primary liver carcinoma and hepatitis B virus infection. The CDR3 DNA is TGTTCCAGCAGCTTTAGGGAGTTGGGCGAGCAGTACCTC. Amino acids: CSSSFRELGEQYL.